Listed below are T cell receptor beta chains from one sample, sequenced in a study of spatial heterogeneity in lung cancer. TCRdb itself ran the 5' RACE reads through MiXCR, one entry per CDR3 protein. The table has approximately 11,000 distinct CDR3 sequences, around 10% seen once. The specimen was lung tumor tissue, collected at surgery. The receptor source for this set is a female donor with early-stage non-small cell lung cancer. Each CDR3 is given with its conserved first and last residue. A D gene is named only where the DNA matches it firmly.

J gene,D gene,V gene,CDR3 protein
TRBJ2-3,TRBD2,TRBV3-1,CASTGTSGADTQYF
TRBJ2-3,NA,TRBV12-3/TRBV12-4,CASSLTFTDTQYF
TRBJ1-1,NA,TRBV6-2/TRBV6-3,CASSRPSWGNTEAFF
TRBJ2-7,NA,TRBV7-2,CASSLTGYSYEQYF
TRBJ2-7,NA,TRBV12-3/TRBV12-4,CASSPGHRYEQYF
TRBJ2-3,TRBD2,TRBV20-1,CSAGTSGSLTSTDTQYF
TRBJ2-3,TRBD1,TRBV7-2,CASSLRQGSGTDTQYF
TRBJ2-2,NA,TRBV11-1,CASSLMSSAGELFF
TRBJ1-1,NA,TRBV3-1,CASSQASFNTEAFF
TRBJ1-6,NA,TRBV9,CASSVGGTYNSPLHF
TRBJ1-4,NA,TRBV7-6,CASSLGTFATNEKLFF
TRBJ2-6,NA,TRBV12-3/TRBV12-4,CASLGSAGANVLTF
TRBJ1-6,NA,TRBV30,CAWSVPYSPLHF
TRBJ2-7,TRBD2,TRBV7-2,CASSWTREGSGPQYF
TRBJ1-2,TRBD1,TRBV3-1,CASSLSTGGGYGYTF
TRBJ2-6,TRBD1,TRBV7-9,CASSLGTGGSGANVLTF
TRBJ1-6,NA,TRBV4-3,CASSQGILDSPLHF
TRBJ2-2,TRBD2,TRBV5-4,CASSLAVLAGGHTGELFF
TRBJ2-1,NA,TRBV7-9,CASSIQDPASYNEQFF
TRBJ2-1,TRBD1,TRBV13,CASSYRQGRGINEQFF
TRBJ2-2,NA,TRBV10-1,CASRLTGEVTGELFF
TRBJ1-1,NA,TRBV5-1,CASSLRLQGFGAGGAFF
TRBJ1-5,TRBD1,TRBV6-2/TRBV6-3,CASSSDRDNQPQHF